This TCR beta chain was documented in a study of shared clonotypes between healthy human individuals. Repertoires were generated with immunoSEQ multiplex PCR, while TCRdb's copy carries only in-frame clones and drops some. This sample has approximately 500,000 clones, with approximately 95% found just once. Germline assignment: CDR1 MNHNY and CDR2 SVGAGI (reference sequence). The CDR3 is 11 amino acids. V was shortened by 6 bases and J by 5 bases, with 8 bases between the two germline ends. This receptor was obtained from a woman in her 30s in good health. The chain carries TRBV6-6 and TRBJ2-7, with D hard to call. Sequencing was done on a sample of naive CD4+ T cells sorted from blood. Subset denoted: CD45RA+ positively selected. This chain's CDR3 is CASSVRDEQYF. The CDR3 nucleotides are TGTGCCAGCAGCGTCCGGGACGAGCAGTACTTC.